This entry lists 2 T cell receptor beta chains sequenced from one sample in a study of immune heterogeneity within non-small cell lung tumors. At 550 to 600 ng per sample, bulk tumor genomic DNA provided the template. Several biopsies per primary tumor were taken during surgery, spaced as far apart as possible. Each patient presented with untreated, newly diagnosed non-small cell lung cancer and received curative surgery. TCR beta CDR3 was amplified by multiplex PCR using 32 V and 13 J primers. TCRdb re-called the multiplex PCR reads with MiXCR, one entry per CDR3 protein. Of 20,000 to 25,000 distinct CDR3 sequences in the sample, 25% to 35% were seen once. Sequences were obtained from lung tumor tissue. The receptors come from a middle-aged man with non-small cell lung cancer.

V and J are TRBV20-1 and TRBJ2-5, with D possibly being TRBD2 (6 bases). The germline V gene has CDR1 DFQATT and CDR2 SNEGSKA (reference sequence). V gave up 1 base and J gave up 5 bases, with 11 bases separating them. CDR3 length: 13 amino acids. The CDR3 nucleotides read TGCAGTGCTAGAGGTGTCGGAGGGGAGACCCAGTACTTC. The encoded protein is CSARGVGGETQYF.

This clonotype was seen at least ten times. The chain links TRBV3-1 to TRBJ1-1; 10 nucleotides align to TRBD1. V shed 4 bases and J 5 bases; nucleotides not matched to a gene: 4. Germline loops: CDR1 LGHDT, CDR2 YNNKEL (reference sequence). The CDR3 sequence is 14 residues long. The CDR3 loop reads CASSLGTGVTEAFF. CDR3 DNA sequence: TGTGCCAGCAGCCTAGGGACAGGGGTTACTGAAGCTTTCTTT. The whole variable domain, remainder taken from reference TRBV3-1 and TRBJ1-1, is DTAVSQTPKYLVTQMGNDKSIKCEQNLGHDTMYWYKQDSKKFLKIMFSYNNKELIINETVPNRFSPKSPDKAHLNLHINSLELGDSAVYFCASSLGTGVTEAFFGQGTRLTVV.